This T cell receptor beta chain was identified during a study of CD8+CD57+ T cells in acquired aplastic anemia. Study context: The average for DNA from sorted CD4+ and CD8+ cells was 2.5 to 4 ug. The study, taken as a whole, reports: Researchers report that twenty-nine CD8+ CDR3 sequences appeared in both patients and controls. Patients were compared with controls for CD8+ Simpson's diversity, and no significant difference emerged.

Template material for TCR beta VDJ and CDR3 profiling consisted of genomic DNA. One entry per CDR3 protein, called by TCRdb with MiXCR from the reads. The sample consists of approximately 170,000 distinct CDR3 sequences, around 47% of them appearing once. By flow cytometry, patients selected for sequencing had shown an expansion of CD8+CD57+ cells. Severe acquired aplastic anemia was present in all patients. Deletions cut 3 bases from V and 0 bases from J, with 9 bases between. CDR1 and CDR2 from the germline V gene are SGHNT and YYREEE (reference sequence). This CDR3 comprises 14 residues. This clonotype was recorded many times. What it binds is not known.

The TCR sequence derives from a human donor with aplastic anemia. The sequenced material came from sorted CD4+, CD8+, or CD8+CD57+ T cells (not recorded which) from PBMCs. This rearrangement joins TRBV5-4 to TRBJ1-2, with D possibly TRBD1 on 6 matching bases. CDR3 residues: CASSSDRANYGYTF. The DNA of the CDR3 is TGTGCCAGCAGCTCGGACAGAGCTAACTATGGCTACACCTTC. Supplemented by reference TRBV5-4 and TRBJ1-2, the full variable domain reads ETGVTQSPTHLIKTRGQQVTLRCSSQSGHNTVSWYQQALGQGPQFIFQYYREEENGRGNFPPRFSGLQFPNYSSELNVNALELDDSALYLCASSSDRANYGYTFGSGTRLTVV.